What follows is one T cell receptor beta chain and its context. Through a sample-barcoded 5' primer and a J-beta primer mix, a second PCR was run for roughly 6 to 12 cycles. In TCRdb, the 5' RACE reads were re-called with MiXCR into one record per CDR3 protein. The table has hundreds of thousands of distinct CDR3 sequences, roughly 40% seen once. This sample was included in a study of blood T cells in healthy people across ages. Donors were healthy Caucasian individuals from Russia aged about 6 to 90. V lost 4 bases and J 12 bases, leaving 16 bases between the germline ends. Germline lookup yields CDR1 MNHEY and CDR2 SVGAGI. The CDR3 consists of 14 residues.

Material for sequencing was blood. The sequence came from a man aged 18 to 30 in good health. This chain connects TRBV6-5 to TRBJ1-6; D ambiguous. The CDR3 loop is CASSSPPTSQPLHF. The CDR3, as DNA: TGTGCCAGCAGTTCGCCCCCGACATCCCAACCCCTCCACTTT.